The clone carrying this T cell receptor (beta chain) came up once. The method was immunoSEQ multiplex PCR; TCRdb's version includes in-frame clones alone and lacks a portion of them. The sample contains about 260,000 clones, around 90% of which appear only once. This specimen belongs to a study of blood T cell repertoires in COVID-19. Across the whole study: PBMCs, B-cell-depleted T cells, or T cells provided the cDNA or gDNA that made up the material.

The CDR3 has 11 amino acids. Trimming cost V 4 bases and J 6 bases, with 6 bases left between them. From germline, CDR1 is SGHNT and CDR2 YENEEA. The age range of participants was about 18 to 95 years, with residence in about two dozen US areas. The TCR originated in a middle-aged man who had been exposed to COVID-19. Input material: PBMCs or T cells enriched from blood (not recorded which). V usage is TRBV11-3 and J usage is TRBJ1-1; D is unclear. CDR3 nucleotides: TGTGCCAGCAGCTCCGGTCCTGAAGCTTTCTTT. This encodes CASSSGPEAFF.